This T cell receptor (beta chain) was profiled in a study of identical twins. Trimming pared 0 bases from V and 0 bases from J, leaving 10 bases between. The CDR3 loop spans 17 amino acids. Germline values: CDR1 SGHRS, CDR2 YFSETQ. Findings of the study overall: Out-of-frame alpha sequences shared between twins exhibited an excess of low generation probability. Analyses of zero insertions could, in part, be confounded by invariant MAIT and iNKT cells. The degree of excess twin sharing was weaker in beta out-of-frame sequences.

Concerning this clonotype: No antigen is known for it.

A universal primer site was added by template switching, and unique molecular identifiers were carried by the cDNA. MiXCR, applied by TCRdb to the 5' RACE reads, yields one record per CDR3 protein. The sample records 1.5 million to 2 million distinct CDR3 sequences, 32% being singletons. This sequence was found in a newborn girl in good health. The specimen sequenced was cord blood. The V call is TRBV5-1, the J call TRBJ2-6; D call uncertain. The CDR3: CASSLAWAVSGANVLTF. The CDR3 nucleotides read TGCGCCAGCAGCTTGGCTTGGGCAGTCTCTGGGGCCAACGTCCTGACTTTC.